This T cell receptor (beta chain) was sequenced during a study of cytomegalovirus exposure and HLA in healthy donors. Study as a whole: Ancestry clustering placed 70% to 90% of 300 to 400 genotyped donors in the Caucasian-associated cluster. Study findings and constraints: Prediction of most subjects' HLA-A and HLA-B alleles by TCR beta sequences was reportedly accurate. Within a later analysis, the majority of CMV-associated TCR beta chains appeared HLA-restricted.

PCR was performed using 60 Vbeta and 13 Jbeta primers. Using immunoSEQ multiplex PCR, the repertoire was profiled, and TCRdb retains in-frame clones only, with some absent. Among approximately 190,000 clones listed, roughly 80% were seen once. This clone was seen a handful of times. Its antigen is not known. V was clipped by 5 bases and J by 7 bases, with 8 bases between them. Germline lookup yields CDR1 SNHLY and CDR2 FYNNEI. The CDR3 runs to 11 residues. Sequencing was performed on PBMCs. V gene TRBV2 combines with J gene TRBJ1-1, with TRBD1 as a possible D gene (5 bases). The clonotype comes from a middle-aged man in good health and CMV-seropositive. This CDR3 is CASSTTVEAFF. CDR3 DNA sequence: TGTGCCAGCAGTACGACAGTTGAAGCTTTCTTT.